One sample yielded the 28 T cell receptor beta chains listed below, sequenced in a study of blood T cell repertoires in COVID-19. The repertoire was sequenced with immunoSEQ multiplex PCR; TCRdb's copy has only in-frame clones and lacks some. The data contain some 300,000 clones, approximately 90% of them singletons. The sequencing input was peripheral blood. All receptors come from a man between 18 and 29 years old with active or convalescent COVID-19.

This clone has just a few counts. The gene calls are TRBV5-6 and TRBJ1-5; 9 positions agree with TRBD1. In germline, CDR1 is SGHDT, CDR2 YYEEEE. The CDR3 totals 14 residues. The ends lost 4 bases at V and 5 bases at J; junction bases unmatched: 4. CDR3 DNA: TGTGCCAGCAGCATGGGACAGGGCGATCAGCCCCAGCATTTT. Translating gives CASSMGQGDQPQHF.

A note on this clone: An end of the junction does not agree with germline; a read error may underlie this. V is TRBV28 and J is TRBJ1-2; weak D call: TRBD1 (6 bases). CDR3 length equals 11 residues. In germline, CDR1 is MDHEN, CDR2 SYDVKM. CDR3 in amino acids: CASSRGARRSF. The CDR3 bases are TGTGCCAGCAGTCGGGGGGCCAGGCGGTCCTTC.

The CDR3 DNA is TGCGCCAGCAGCTCGGGACAGGGAACCGGGGAGCTGTTTTTT. Translation gives CASSSGQGTGELFF. The chain couples TRBV5-1 to TRBJ2-2; 9 bases are a match to TRBD1. V shed 3 bases and J 5 bases; nucleotides not matched to a gene: 2. Germline lookup yields CDR1 SGHRS and CDR2 YFSETQ. The CDR3 contains 14 residues.

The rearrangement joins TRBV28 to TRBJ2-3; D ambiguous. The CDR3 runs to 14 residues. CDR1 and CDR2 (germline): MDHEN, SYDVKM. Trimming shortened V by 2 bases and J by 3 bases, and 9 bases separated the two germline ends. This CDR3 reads CASSLVAETDTQYF. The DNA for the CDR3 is TGTGCCAGCAGTTTAGTCGCGGAAACAGATACGCAGTATTTT.

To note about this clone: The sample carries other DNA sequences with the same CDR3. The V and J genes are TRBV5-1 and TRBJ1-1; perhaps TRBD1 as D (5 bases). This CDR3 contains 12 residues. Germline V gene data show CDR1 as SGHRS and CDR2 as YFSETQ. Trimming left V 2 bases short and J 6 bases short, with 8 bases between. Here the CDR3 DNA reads TGCGCCAGCAGCTTCCAGGGTGCTGAAGCTTTCTTT. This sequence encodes CASSFQGAEAFF. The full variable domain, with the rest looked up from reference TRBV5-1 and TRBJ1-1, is KAGVTQTPRYLIKTRGQQVTLSCSPISGHRSVSWYQQTPGQGLQFLFEYFSETQRNKGNFPGRFSGRQFSNSRSEMNVSTLELGDSALYLCASSFQGAEAFFGQGTRLTVV.

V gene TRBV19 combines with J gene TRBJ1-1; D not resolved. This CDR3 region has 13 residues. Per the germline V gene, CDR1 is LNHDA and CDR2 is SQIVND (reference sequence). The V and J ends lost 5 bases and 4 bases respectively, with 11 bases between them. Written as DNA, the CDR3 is TGTGCCAGTAGTTCTGCCCCAGGCACTGAAGCTTTCTTT. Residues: CASSSAPGTEAFF.

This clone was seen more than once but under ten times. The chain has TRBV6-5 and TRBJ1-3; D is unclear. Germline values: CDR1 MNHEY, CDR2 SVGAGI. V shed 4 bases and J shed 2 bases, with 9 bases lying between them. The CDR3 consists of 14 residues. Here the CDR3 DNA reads TGTGCCAGCAGTTCCTCGCGCCCTGGAAACACCATATATTTT. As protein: CASSSSRPGNTIYF.

CDR3: CASSLWGGANTIYF. CDR3 bases: TGTGCCAGCAGCTTATGGGGGGGCGCGAACACCATATATTTT. V gene TRBV13 combines with J gene TRBJ1-3; tentative D call: TRBD1 (6 bases). This CDR3 contains 14 residues. The V end lost 2 bases, the J end lost 7 bases, and 12 bases lay between the germline ends. The germline gives CDR1 PRHDT, CDR2 FYEKMQ (reference sequence). The variable domain in full, with the rest retrieved from reference TRBV13 and TRBJ1-3, is AAGVIQSPRHLIKEKRETATLKCYPIPRHDTVYWYQQGPGQDPQFLISFYEKMQSDKGSIPDRFSAQQFSDYHSELNMSSLELGDSALYFCASSLWGGANTIYFGEGSWLTVV.

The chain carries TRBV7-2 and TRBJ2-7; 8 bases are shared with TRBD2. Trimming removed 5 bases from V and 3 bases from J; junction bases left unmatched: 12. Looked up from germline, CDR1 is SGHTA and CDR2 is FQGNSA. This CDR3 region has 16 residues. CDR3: CASSRRGGNQFYEQYF. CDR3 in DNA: TGTGCCAGCAGCCGTCGGGGGGGGAATCAGTTCTACGAGCAGTACTTC.

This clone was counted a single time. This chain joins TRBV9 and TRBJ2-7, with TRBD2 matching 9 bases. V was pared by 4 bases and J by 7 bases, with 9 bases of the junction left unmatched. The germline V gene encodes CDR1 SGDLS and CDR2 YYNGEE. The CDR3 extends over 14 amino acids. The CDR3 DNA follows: TGTGCCAGCAGCCCGGGACTAGCTCACGAAGAGCAGTACTTC. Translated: CASSPGLAHEEQYF.

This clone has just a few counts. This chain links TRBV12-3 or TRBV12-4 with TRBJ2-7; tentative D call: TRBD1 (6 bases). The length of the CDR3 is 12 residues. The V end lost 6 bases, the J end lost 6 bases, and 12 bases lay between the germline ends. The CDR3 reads CASSPQGSEQYF. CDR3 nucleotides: TGTGCCAGCAGCCCGCAGGGGAGCGAGCAGTACTTC.

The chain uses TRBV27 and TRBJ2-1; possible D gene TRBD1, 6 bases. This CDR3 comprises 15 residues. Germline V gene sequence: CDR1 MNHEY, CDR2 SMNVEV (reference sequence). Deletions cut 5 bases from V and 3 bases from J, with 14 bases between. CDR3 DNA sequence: TGTGCCAGCAGTCCACAGACAGGCCACTACAATGAGCAGTTCTTC. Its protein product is CASSPQTGHYNEQFF.

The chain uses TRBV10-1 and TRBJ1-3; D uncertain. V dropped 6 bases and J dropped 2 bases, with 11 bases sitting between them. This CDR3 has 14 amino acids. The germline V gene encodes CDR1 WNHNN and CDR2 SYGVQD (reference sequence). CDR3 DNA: TGCGCCAGCAGCCCGTTTTCTACTGGAAACACCATATATTTT. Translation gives CASSPFSTGNTIYF.

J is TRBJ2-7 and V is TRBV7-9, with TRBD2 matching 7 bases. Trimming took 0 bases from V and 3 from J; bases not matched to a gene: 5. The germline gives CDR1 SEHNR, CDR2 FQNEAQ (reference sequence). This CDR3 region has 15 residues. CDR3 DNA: TGTGCCAGCAGCTTAGCGGGCGGGAGCCTCTACGAGCAGTACTTC. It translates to CASSLAGGSLYEQYF.

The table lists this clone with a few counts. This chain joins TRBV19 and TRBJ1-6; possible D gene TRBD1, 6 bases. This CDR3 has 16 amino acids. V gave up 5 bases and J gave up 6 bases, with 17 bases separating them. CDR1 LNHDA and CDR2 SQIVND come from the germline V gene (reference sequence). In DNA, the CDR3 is TGTGCCAGTAGTGCCAGGACAGAGGGACGTAATTCACCCCTCCACTTT. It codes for CASSARTEGRNSPLHF.

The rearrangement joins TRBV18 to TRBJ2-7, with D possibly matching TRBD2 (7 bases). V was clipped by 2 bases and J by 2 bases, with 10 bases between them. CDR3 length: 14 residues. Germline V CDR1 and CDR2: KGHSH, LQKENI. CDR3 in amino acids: CASSPGGAAYEQYF. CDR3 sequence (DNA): TGTGCCAGCTCACCAGGGGGGGCGGCCTACGAGCAGTACTTC.

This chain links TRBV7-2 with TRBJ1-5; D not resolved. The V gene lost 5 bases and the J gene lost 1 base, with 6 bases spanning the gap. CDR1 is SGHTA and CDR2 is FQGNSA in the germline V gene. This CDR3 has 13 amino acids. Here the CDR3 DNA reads TGTGCCAGCAGCCAACAAAGCAATCAGCCCCAGCATTTT. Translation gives CASSQQSNQPQHF.

CDR3 bases: TGCGCCAGCAGCCAATCTAGCGGGAGTACCTACGAGCAGTACTTC. Protein: CASSQSSGSTYEQYF. The J gene is TRBJ2-7, the V gene TRBV4-1; 10 nucleotides agree with TRBD2. CDR1 is MGHRA, CDR2 YSYEKL, per germline. Trimming removed 2 bases from V and 2 bases from J; junction bases left unmatched: 3. CDR3 size: 15 residues.

The CDR3 protein is CASSLGQGRHTGELFF. CDR3 coding DNA: TGCGCCAGCAGCTTGGGACAGGGAAGGCACACCGGGGAGCTGTTTTTT. The chain combines TRBV5-1 with TRBJ2-2, with 7 bases aligning to TRBD1. J was trimmed by 3 bases and V by 0 bases; bases with no gene match: 5. CDR1 and CDR2 (germline): SGHRS, YFSETQ. The CDR3 spans 16 residues.

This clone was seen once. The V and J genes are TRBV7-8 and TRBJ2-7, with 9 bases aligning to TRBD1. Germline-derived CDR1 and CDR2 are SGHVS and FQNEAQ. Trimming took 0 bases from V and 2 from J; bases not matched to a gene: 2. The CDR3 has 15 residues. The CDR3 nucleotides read TGTGCCAGCAGCTTAGCCGGGACAGGGACCTACGAGCAGTACTTC. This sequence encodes CASSLAGTGTYEQYF.

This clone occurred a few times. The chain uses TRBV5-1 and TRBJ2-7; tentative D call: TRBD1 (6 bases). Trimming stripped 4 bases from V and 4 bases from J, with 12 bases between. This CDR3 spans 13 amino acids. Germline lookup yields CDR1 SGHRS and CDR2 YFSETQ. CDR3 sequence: CASSGRGAYEQYF. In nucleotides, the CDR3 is TGCGCCAGCAGCGGCAGGGGTGCATACGAGCAGTACTTC.

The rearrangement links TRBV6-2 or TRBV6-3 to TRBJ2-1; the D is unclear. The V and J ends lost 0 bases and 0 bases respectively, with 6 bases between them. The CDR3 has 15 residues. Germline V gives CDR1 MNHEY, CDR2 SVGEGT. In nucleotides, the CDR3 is TGTGCCAGCAGTTACTCTGGCAGCTCCTACAATGAGCAGTTCTTC. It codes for CASSYSGSSYNEQFF.

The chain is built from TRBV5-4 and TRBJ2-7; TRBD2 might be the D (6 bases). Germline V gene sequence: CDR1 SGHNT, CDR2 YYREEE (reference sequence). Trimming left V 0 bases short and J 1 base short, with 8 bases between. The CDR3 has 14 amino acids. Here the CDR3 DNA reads TGTGCCAGCAGCTTGGGACTAGGTTCCTACGAGCAGTACTTC. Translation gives CASSLGLGSYEQYF.

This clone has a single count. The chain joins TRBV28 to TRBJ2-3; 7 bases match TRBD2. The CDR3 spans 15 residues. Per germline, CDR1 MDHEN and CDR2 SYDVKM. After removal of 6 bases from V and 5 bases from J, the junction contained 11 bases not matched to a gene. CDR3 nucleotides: TGTGCCAGCAGCTCTCCTAGGGAGGGCCTAGATACGCAGTATTTT. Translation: CASSSPREGLDTQYF. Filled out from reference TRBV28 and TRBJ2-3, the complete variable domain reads DVKVTQSSRYLVKRTGEKVFLECVQDMDHENMFWYRQDPGLGLRLIYFSYDVKMKEKGDIPEGYSVSREKKERFSLILESASTNQTSMYLCASSSPREGLDTQYFGPGTRLTVL.

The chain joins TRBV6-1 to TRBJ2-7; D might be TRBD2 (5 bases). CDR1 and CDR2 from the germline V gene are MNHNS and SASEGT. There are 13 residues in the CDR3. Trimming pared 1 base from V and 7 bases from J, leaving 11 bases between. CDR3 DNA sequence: TGTGCCAGCAGTGAAGGGGGAGTTGGGGAGCAGTACTTC. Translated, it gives CASSEGGVGEQYF.

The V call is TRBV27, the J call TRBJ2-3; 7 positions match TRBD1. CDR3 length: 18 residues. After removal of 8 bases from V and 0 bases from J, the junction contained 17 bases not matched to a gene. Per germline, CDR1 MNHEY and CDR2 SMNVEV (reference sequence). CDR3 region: CASLSPARTGDSTDTQYF. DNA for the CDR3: TGTGCCAGCCTCTCGCCCGCTCGTACAGGGGACAGCACAGATACGCAGTATTTT.

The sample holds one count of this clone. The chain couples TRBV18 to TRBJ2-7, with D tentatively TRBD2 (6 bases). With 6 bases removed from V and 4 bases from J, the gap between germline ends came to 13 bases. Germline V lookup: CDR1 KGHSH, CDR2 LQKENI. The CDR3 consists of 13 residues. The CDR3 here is CASSPVRGYEQYF. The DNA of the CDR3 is TGTGCCAGCTCCCCCGTTCGGGGGTACGAGCAGTACTTC.

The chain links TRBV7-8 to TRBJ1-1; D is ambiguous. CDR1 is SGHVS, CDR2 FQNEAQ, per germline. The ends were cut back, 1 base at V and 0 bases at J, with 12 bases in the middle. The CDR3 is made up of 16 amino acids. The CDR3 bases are TGTGCCAGCAGCTTAGTAGACGCTAGATTGAACACTGAAGCTTTCTTT. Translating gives CASSLVDARLNTEAFF.